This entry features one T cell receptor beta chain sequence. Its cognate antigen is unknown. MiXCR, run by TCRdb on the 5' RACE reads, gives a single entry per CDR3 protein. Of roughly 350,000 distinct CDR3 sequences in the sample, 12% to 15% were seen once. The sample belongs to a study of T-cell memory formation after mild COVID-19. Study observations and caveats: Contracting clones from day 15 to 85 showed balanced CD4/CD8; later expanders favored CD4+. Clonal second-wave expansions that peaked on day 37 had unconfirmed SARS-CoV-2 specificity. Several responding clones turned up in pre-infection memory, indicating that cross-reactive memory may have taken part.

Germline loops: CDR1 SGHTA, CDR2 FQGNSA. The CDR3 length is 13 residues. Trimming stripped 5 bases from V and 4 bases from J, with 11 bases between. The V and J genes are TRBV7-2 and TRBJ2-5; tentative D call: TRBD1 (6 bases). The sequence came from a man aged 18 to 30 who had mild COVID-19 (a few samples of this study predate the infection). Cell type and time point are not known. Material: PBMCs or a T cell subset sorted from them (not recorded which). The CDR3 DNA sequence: TGTGCCAGCAGCGCCGGACAGATAGAGACCCAGTACTTC. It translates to CASSAGQIETQYF.